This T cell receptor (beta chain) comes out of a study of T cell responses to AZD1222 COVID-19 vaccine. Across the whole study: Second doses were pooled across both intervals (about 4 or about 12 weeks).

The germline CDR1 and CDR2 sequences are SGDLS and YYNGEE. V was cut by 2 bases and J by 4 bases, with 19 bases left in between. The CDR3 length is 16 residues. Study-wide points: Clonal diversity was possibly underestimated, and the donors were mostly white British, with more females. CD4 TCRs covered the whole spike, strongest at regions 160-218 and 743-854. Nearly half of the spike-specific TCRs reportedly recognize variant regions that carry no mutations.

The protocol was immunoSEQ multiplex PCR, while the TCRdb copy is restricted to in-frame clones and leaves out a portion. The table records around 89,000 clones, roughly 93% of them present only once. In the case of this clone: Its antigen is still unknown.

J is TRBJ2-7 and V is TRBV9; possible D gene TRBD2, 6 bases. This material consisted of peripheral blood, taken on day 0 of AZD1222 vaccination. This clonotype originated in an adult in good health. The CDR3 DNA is TGTGCCAGCAGCGTGGGAGGTCCGGGACTTCTTTACGAGCAGTACTTC. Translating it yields CASSVGGPGLLYEQYF. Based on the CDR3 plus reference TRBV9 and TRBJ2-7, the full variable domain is DSGVTQTPKHLITATGQRVTLRCSPRSGDLSVYWYQQSLDQGLQFLIQYYNGEERAKGNILERFSAQQFPDLHSELNLSSLELGDSALYFCASSVGGPGLLYEQYFGPGTRLTVT.